These 15 T cell receptor beta chains came from one sample sequenced in a study of cytomegalovirus exposure and HLA in healthy donors. PCR was performed using 60 Vbeta and 13 Jbeta primers. The repertoire was sequenced with immunoSEQ multiplex PCR; TCRdb's copy has only in-frame clones and lacks some. The data show approximately 200,000 clones, roughly four fifths seen once. The source material was PBMCs. These receptors were collected from a man aged 25-45 years in good health and CMV-seronegative.

This chain joins TRBV19 and TRBJ1-1; 7 nucleotides line up with TRBD1. After removal of 5 bases from V and 4 bases from J, the junction contained 10 bases not matched to a gene. This CDR3 has 15 residues. Per germline, CDR1 LNHDA and CDR2 SQIVND (reference sequence). Here the CDR3 DNA reads TGTGCCAGTAGTGCCCGACAGGGTTGGGGCACTGAAGCTTTCTTT. Residues: CASSARQGWGTEAFF. The full variable domain, completed using reference TRBV19 and TRBJ1-1, is DGGITQSPKYLFRKEGQNVTLSCEQNLNHDAMYWYRQDPGQGLRLIYYSQIVNDFQKGDIAEGYSVSREKKESFPLTVTSAQKNPTAFYLCASSARQGWGTEAFFGQGTRLTVV.

The chain uses TRBV9 and TRBJ1-1; no clear D. The CDR3 consists of 14 residues. Between the trimmed V and J ends, which lost 1 base and 4 bases, there was a span of 11 bases. In germline, CDR1 is SGDLS, CDR2 YYNGEE. CDR3 residues: CASSVQTVSTEAFF. DNA of the CDR3: TGTGCCAGCAGCGTACAAACAGTTAGCACTGAAGCTTTCTTT. The entire variable domain, with the rest obtained from reference TRBV9 and TRBJ1-1, is as follows: DSGVTQTPKHLITATGQRVTLRCSPRSGDLSVYWYQQSLDQGLQFLIQYYNGEERAKGNILERFSAQQFPDLHSELNLSSLELGDSALYFCASSVQTVSTEAFFGQGTRLTVV.

This clone was seen a single time. The genes are TRBV13 and TRBJ1-1; D unclear. V was pared by 7 bases and J by 7 bases, with 16 bases between. Germline CDR1 and CDR2: PRHDT and FYEKMQ (reference sequence). This CDR3 is 13 amino acids long. The CDR3 sequence: CASTRRGLGEAFF. The CDR3, as DNA: TGTGCCAGCACCCGACGAGGGTTAGGTGAAGCTTTCTTT.

This sequence joins TRBV25-1 and TRBJ2-2, with 9 bases that match TRBD2. The length of the CDR3 is 14 residues. Germline V gene sequence: CDR1 MGHDK, CDR2 SYGVNS. Here the CDR3 DNA reads TGTGCATCGACTAGCGGATTTAACACCGGGGAGCTGTTTTTT. It yields the protein CASTSGFNTGELFF.

The chain is built from TRBV14 and TRBJ2-5; D is unresolved. CDR3 length equals 17 residues. V was trimmed by 0 bases and J by 1 base, leaving 15 bases between them. Per germline, CDR1 SGHDN and CDR2 FVKESK. This chain's CDR3 is CASSQDPGQMLQETQYF. The DNA for the CDR3 is TGTGCCAGCAGCCAAGATCCTGGGCAGATGCTCCAAGAGACCCAGTACTTC.

The chain is built from TRBV4-1 and TRBJ1-3, with 9 bases aligning to TRBD1. The CDR3 extends over 16 amino acids. Germline V lookup: CDR1 MGHRA, CDR2 YSYEKL. The V gene end was trimmed by 4 bases and the J gene end by 2 bases; junction bases not matched to a gene: 6. The CDR3 bases are TGCGCCAGCAGCCGCCTCGGGACAGGGACTGGAAACACCATATATTTT. Encoded protein: CASSRLGTGTGNTIYF.

Remarks on this clone: The conserved phenylalanine or tryptophan normally closing the CDR3 is absent here, so this likely arose from a read error. The DNA is left out, because the CDR3 cannot be placed on it with certainty; the CDR3 is given as TCRdb lists it. This chain connects TRBV5-6 to TRBJ2-3; the table assigns TRBD2, which was not confirmed against the DNA. Inclusive of both ends, the CDR3 amounts to 12 amino acids. CDR1 is SGHDT and CDR2 is YYEEEE in the germline V gene. This CDR3 reads CASSLELAGAQL.

The chain is built from TRBV25-1 and TRBJ1-4; possible D gene TRBD1, 5 bases. The CDR3 has 15 residues. Germline CDR1 is MGHDK and CDR2 is SYGVNS. V was clipped by 4 bases and J by 0 bases, with 9 bases between them. The CDR3 DNA follows: TGTGCCAGCAGTGCTGGGGGGACAACTAATGAAAAACTGTTTTTT. Translating gives CASSAGGTTNEKLFF.

This chain joins TRBV5-1 and TRBJ1-5, with TRBD1 matching over 10 bases. The CDR3 sequence is 15 residues long. V shed 3 bases and J 4 bases; nucleotides not matched to a gene: 4. The germline gives CDR1 SGHRS, CDR2 YFSETQ. The CDR3 nucleotides are TGCGCCAGCAGCTCCGGACAGGGGGTAAATCAGCCCCAGCATTTT. Translation: CASSSGQGVNQPQHF. Full variable domain (remainder filled in from reference TRBV5-1 and TRBJ1-5): KAGVTQTPRYLIKTRGQQVTLSCSPISGHRSVSWYQQTPGQGLQFLFEYFSETQRNKGNFPGRFSGRQFSNSRSEMNVSTLELGDSALYLCASSSGQGVNQPQHFGDGTRLSIL.

V and J are TRBV5-1 and TRBJ2-1, with 9 positions matching TRBD1. V lost 2 bases and J lost 8; bases outside the gene matches: 5. The CDR3 extends over 14 amino acids. The germline V gene encodes CDR1 SGHRS and CDR2 YFSETQ. The CDR3 here is CASSFRQGGDEQFF. The CDR3 DNA reads TGCGCCAGCAGCTTCCGACAGGGGGGGGATGAGCAGTTCTTC.

CDR3 residues: CASSSIIGTLQETQYF. The CDR3 DNA follows: TGTGCCAGCAGCTCGATCATCGGGACATTGCAAGAGACCCAGTACTTC. The chain carries TRBV25-1 and TRBJ2-5, with D possibly being TRBD1 (6 bases). Trimming removed 6 bases at V and 2 bases at J, with 19 bases between. CDR3 size: 16 residues. Germline CDR1 and CDR2: MGHDK and SYGVNS.

This clone was observed a single time. The chain is built from TRBV28 and TRBJ1-2; the match to TRBD1 covers 8 bases. The V gene's germline CDR1 is MDHEN and CDR2 SYDVKM. The CDR3 covers 15 residues. The trim removed 7 bases at V and 1 base at J, leaving 8 bases unmatched. CDR3 sequence reads: CASTPGQGYNYGYTF. The CDR3 nucleotides are TGTGCCAGCACACCTGGACAGGGCTATAACTATGGCTACACCTTC.

The chain joins TRBV29-1 to TRBJ2-7, with 8 bases matching TRBD2. Germline values: CDR1 SQVTM, CDR2 ANQGSEA. V trimming: 3 bases; J trimming: 4 bases; junction bases outside the gene matches: 5. This CDR3 has 13 residues. The CDR3 nucleotides read TGCAGCGTTGAGTTCCGGGAGGGATACGAGCAGTACTTC. It yields the protein CSVEFREGYEQYF.

The rearrangement joins TRBV28 to TRBJ2-1, with 10 bases lining up with TRBD2. Trimming removed 5 bases from V and 0 bases from J; junction bases left unmatched: 10. The CDR3 contains 18 residues. Looked up from germline, CDR1 is MDHEN and CDR2 is SYDVKM. In nucleotides, the CDR3 is TGTGCCAGCAGTGGGACCGGGACTAGCGTGAGCTCCTACAATGAGCAGTTCTTC. Its translation: CASSGTGTSVSSYNEQFF.

This clone was detected once. V gene TRBV4-1 combines with J gene TRBJ2-7, with 7 bases identical to TRBD2. V trimming: 3 bases; J trimming: 1 base; junction bases outside the gene matches: 9. The V gene's germline CDR1 is MGHRA and CDR2 YSYEKL. There are 16 residues in the CDR3. The CDR3 sequence is CASSQGGLVGSYEQYF. DNA of the CDR3: TGCGCCAGCAGCCAGGGTGGACTAGTTGGGTCCTACGAGCAGTACTTC.